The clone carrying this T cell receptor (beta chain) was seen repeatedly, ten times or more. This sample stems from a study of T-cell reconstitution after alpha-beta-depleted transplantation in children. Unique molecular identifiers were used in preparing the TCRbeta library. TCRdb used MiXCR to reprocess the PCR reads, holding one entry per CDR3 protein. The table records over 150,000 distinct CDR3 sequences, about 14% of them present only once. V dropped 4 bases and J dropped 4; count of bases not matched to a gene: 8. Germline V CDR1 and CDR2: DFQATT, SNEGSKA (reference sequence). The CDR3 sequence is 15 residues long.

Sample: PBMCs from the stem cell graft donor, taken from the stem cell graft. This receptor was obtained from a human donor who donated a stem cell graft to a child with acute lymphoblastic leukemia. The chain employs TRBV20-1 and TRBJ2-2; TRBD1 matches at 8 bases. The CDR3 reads CSAIAGTGRTGELFF. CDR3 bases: TGCAGTGCTATTGCCGGGACAGGTCGCACCGGGGAGCTGTTTTTT.